This T cell receptor (beta chain) emerged from a study of blood T cell repertoires in COVID-19 (TCRdb year 2020). At the level of the whole study: Samples covering the acute and convalescent phases of COVID-19 were provided by collaborators in the United States, Italy and Spain. The prospective study material was composed of cDNA or gDNA derived from T cells, B-cell-depleted T cells, or PBMCs. Subjects who had been exposed to COVID-19, were actively infected with it, or had recovered from it provided the deeply sampled blood TCRbeta repertoires that made up the dataset. The repertoires were released in a freely available public database intended as a resource for research on the immune response to SARS-CoV-2. The samples were drawn from two sources: the first 160 participants of the ongoing ImmuneRACE study, and over 950 subjects contributed by 6 global collaborators. Sample metadata almost always included a de-identified subject ID, COVID-19 status, age in years and sex. Where available, HLA class I and class II types were obtained from metadata supplied by the sample provider rather than from assay-based typing. Results and caveats for the whole study, not just this receptor: How much clinical and demographic metadata was included differed by source and by participant, and the metadata was provided uncurated.

Whole blood was collected in K2EDTA tubes by collaborating institutions according to the institutions' own protocols. For TCRbeta analysis, collaborators shipped samples in one of three forms: frozen whole blood, isolated PBMCs, or DNA extracted from either of those sample types. V ends up 2 bases short and J 4 bases short, with an unmatched junction base count of 6. The CDR3 runs 16 residues from the cysteine to the valine. Just CDR3 DNA is preserved here, 48 bases in frame from base 1. CDR1 and CDR2 are drawn from the germline V gene: MNHNS, SASEGT. TCRbeta CDR3 regions were amplified from genomic DNA using the immunoSEQ Assay, a bias-controlled multiplex PCR. Under the source paper's analysis protocol: The number of nucleated cells in each sample was estimated by amplification of reference gene primers within the assay. To quantify the absolute abundance of each unique TCRbeta CDR3 rearrangement, sequence reads were collapsed and filtered. For each sample, productive Simpson clonality was calculated by taking the square root of Simpson's diversity index across productive rearrangements. Held by TCRdb, this immuneACCESS table contains in-frame sequences only and omits some clones. Under half of the omission traces to an unresolved V gene where checked; the cause of the rest is unknown. That table supplies the V and J calls and clone size; D and trimming were determined from the DNA. This sample is represented by some 21,000 clones; roughly 73% of them were singletons. The ten largest clones capture 20% of the sample.

As regards this clone: No cognate antigen has been identified for it. Base qualities are not at hand, and no much larger clone is one base apart.

The chain couples TRBV6-1 to TRBJ2-7, and 12 junctional nucleotides match TRBD1. Sequencing was performed on peripheral blood. The TCR comes from a human donor in a cohort sampled during active or convalescent COVID-19. The CDR3 is CASSESPGQGAYEQYV. In nucleotides, the sequence is TGTGCCAGCAGTGAATCCCCGGGACAGGGGGCATACGAGCAGTACGTC.